This T cell receptor (beta chain) was documented in a study of blood T cell repertoires in COVID-19. Study overall: Samples representing acute and convalescent COVID-19 were sourced from the United States, Italy and Spain. Nucleic acid was either cDNA or gDNA, and it came from T cells, B-cell-depleted T cells, or PBMCs.

V lost 3 bases and J lost 5, with 8 bases in between. Germline V gene lookup returns CDR1 MNHEY and CDR2 SMNVEV (reference sequence). This CDR3 comprises 13 residues. The data were produced by immunoSEQ multiplex PCR, yet TCRdb's version contains in-frame clones alone and is incomplete. In the table there are 140,000 to 150,000 clones, approximately 80% of which are singletons. The chain carries TRBV27 and TRBJ1-5; D might be TRBD1 (5 bases). Sequencing used peripheral blood. The source of this sequence is a human donor in a cohort sampled during active COVID-19. The CDR3 region is CASSLRGDQPQHF. CDR3 nucleotides: TGTGCCAGCAGTTTGCGGGGGGATCAGCCCCAGCATTTT.